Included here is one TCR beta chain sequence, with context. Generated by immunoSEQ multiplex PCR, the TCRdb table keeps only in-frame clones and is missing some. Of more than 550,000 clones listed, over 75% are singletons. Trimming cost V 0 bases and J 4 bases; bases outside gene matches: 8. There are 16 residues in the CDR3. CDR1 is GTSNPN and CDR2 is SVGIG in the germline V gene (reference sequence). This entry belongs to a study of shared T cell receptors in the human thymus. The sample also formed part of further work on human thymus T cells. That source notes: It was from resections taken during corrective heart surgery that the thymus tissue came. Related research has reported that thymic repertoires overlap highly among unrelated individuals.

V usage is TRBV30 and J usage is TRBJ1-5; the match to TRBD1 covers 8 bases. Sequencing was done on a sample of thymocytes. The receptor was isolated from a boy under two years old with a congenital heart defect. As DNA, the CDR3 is TGTGCCTGGAGTGTACTTGGGGACAGGACAAATCAGCCCCAGCATTTT. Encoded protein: CAWSVLGDRTNQPQHF.